These 19 T cell receptor beta chains originate from one sample sequenced in a study of shared clonotypes between healthy human individuals. TCRdb's copy holds only in-frame clones and misses some; the assay was immunoSEQ multiplex PCR. Among 600,000 to 800,000 clones listed, 55% to 75% were seen once. The sequencing input was memory CD4+ T cells sorted from blood. The subset here: CD45RA-negative fraction. The receptors here all came from a woman in her 30s in good health.

The chain has TRBV4-1 and TRBJ2-5; a possible D gene is TRBD2 (6 bases). CDR1 MGHRA and CDR2 YSYEKL come from the germline V gene. CDR3 length: 16 residues. The V and J ends lost 1 base and 3 bases respectively, with 15 bases between them. Here the CDR3 DNA reads TGCGCCAGCAGCCAAGGGTTCGGGGGAGCAGAAGAGACCCAGTACTTC. Encoded protein: CASSQGFGGAEETQYF.

The chain employs TRBV10-2 and TRBJ1-1; no definite D call. Germline V gives CDR1 WSHSY, CDR2 SAAADI. Trimming removed 8 bases at V and 3 bases at J, with 10 bases between. This CDR3 contains 12 residues. In DNA form, the CDR3 reads TGCGCCAGCGCCAATGGGGACACTGAAGCTTTCTTT. It codes for CASANGDTEAFF.

The chain employs TRBV7-9 and TRBJ1-4; 7 bases line up with TRBD1. V was pared by 4 bases and J by 7 bases, with 6 bases of the junction left unmatched. Germline V gives CDR1 SEHNR, CDR2 FQNEAQ (reference sequence). CDR3 length: 14 amino acids. CDR3 bases: TGTGCCAGCAGCTATCAGGGGGGCATTGAAAAACTGTTTTTT. This sequence encodes CASSYQGGIEKLFF. The full variable domain, its missing parts supplied by reference TRBV7-9 and TRBJ1-4, is DTGVSQNPRHKITKRGQNVTFRCDPISEHNRLYWYRQTLGQGPEFLTYFQNEAQLEKSRLLSDRFSAERPKGSFSTLEIQRTEQGDSAMYLCASSYQGGIEKLFFGSGTQLSVL.

This clone was observed a handful of times. The rearrangement links TRBV15 to TRBJ2-1; the match to TRBD1 covers 12 bases. The germline V gene encodes CDR1 LNHNV and CDR2 YYDKDF (reference sequence). Trimming cost V 1 base and J 8 bases; bases outside gene matches: 3. CDR3 length equals 15 residues. CDR3 bases: TGTGCCACCAGCAGAGCGGGACAGGGGGCCGATGAGCAGTTCTTC. Amino acid sequence: CATSRAGQGADEQFF.

V gene TRBV18 combines with J gene TRBJ2-6, with D tentatively TRBD1 (5 bases). Germline V lookup: CDR1 KGHSH, CDR2 LQKENI. The CDR3 is 18 residues long. V lost 2 bases, J lost 0 bases, and 14 bases lay in between. Here the CDR3 reads CASSPISQGNSGANVLTF. For the CDR3, the DNA is TGTGCCAGCTCACCAATCTCCCAGGGTAACTCTGGGGCCAACGTCCTGACTTTC.

The chain combines TRBV21-1 with TRBJ2-1; the D segment call TRBD2 is taken from the table without a DNA check. TRBV21-1 is annotated as a pseudogene. CDR3 length: 19 residues. CDR3 protein: CASSKLFPSGRIVVNEQFF. DNA of the CDR3: TGTGCCAGCAGCAAACTCTTCCCTAGCGGGAGAATAGTGGTAAATGAGCAGTTCTTC.

This chain links TRBV2 with TRBJ2-5; 8 nucleotides line up with TRBD2. J was trimmed by 1 base and V by 6 bases; bases with no gene match: 10. The germline CDR1 and CDR2 sequences are SNHLY and FYNNEI. The CDR3 consists of 16 residues. CDR3 coding DNA: TGTGCCAGCAGGGCAAAAGCGGGAGTGGCCCAAGAGACCCAGTACTTC. This translates into CASRAKAGVAQETQYF.

This clone showed up just once. This sequence joins TRBV6-5 and TRBJ2-3; D is possibly TRBD1 (6 bases). Per the germline V gene, CDR1 is MNHEY and CDR2 is SVGAGI. The germline V and J ends were trimmed by 0 bases and 6 bases, with 13 bases remaining between them. The CDR3 totals 15 residues. CDR3 in amino acids: CASSYSFRGEDTQYF. DNA of the CDR3: TGTGCCAGCAGTTACTCGTTCAGGGGTGAGGATACGCAGTATTTT.

The genes are TRBV28 and TRBJ1-2; D is unresolved. Deletions cut 8 bases from V and 2 bases from J, with 24 bases between. The CDR3 totals 17 residues. Germline V gene sequence: CDR1 MDHEN, CDR2 SYDVKM. The CDR3 DNA reads as TGTGCCAGCGGCGAGATAGGAGACGGGGATGAGAACTATGGCTACACCTTC. Translation: CASGEIGDGDENYGYTF.

The chain couples TRBV5-1 to TRBJ1-2, with D perhaps matching TRBD1 (5 bases). This CDR3 comprises 16 residues. V lost 4 bases and J lost 0, with 16 bases in between. Looked up from germline, CDR1 is SGHRS and CDR2 is YFSETQ. The CDR3 loop is CASSGGTVLANYGYTF. The CDR3 DNA sequence: TGCGCCAGCAGCGGCGGGACGGTTTTAGCTAACTATGGCTACACCTTC.

The rearrangement uses TRBV7-6 and TRBJ1-4, with D possibly TRBD1 on 5 matching bases. The CDR3 length is 13 residues. V was trimmed by 3 bases and J by 8 bases, leaving 10 bases between them. Germline V gene sequence: CDR1 SGHVS, CDR2 FNYEAQ. CDR3: CASSLSAGEKLFF. DNA of the CDR3: TGTGCCAGCAGCTTGTCGGCAGGGGAAAAACTGTTTTTT.

This clone was detected once. The rearrangement links TRBV14 to TRBJ1-1, with TRBD1 identical over 9 bases. The CDR3 has 17 amino acids. The germline CDR1 and CDR2 sequences are SGHDN and FVKESK. V lost 9 bases, J lost 1 base, and 15 bases stayed unmatched. CDR3: CARSANRGPSPNTEAFF. The CDR3 bases are TGTGCCAGAAGTGCGAACAGGGGGCCCAGCCCGAACACTGAAGCTTTCTTT.

This rearrangement joins TRBV5-1 to TRBJ2-7, with TRBD1 matching 7 bases. The V segment lost 5 bases and the J segment 0 bases; nucleotides outside the gene matches: 5. The CDR3 length is 14 residues. In germline, CDR1 is SGHRS, CDR2 YFSETQ. The CDR3 sequence: CASRLQGSSYEQYF. CDR3 in DNA: TGCGCCAGCAGATTACAGGGGAGCTCCTACGAGCAGTACTTC.

The table lists this clone with a few counts. CDR3: CASSPSYSNQPQHF. CDR3 nucleotide sequence: TGTGCCAGCAGCCCTAGCTATAGCAATCAGCCCCAGCATTTT. J is TRBJ1-5 and V is TRBV5-5, with no clear D. The CDR3 consists of 14 residues. V was clipped by 4 bases and J by 0 bases, with 8 bases between them. CDR1 is SGHKS and CDR2 is YYEKEE in the germline V gene (reference sequence).

The gene calls are TRBV19 and TRBJ2-7; 9 bases fit TRBD1. The CDR3 covers 14 residues. The V gene end was trimmed by 5 bases and the J gene end by 4 bases; junction bases not matched to a gene: 6. Germline CDR1 is LNHDA and CDR2 is SQIVND (reference sequence). CDR3 bases: TGTGCCAGTAGTGGTGCCGGGACAGGGTACGAGCAGTACTTC. This sequence encodes CASSGAGTGYEQYF. Together with reference TRBV19 and TRBJ2-7, the CDR3 gives the full variable domain: DGGITQSPKYLFRKEGQNVTLSCEQNLNHDAMYWYRQDPGQGLRLIYYSQIVNDFQKGDIAEGYSVSREKKESFPLTVTSAQKNPTAFYLCASSGAGTGYEQYFGPGTRLTVT.

CDR3 in amino acids: CASSFGGQYEQYF. CDR3 nucleotides: TGTGCCAGCAGCTTCGGTGGACAGTACGAGCAGTACTTC. This chain links TRBV7-9 with TRBJ2-7; D may be TRBD1 (6 bases). V was clipped by 3 bases and J by 4 bases, with 10 bases between them. Germline CDR1 SEHNR, CDR2 FQNEAQ (reference sequence). This CDR3 comprises 13 residues. Full variable domain (rest looked up from reference TRBV7-9 and TRBJ2-7): DTGVSQNPRHKITKRGQNVTFRCDPISEHNRLYWYRQTLGQGPEFLTYFQNEAQLEKSRLLSDRFSAERPKGSFSTLEIQRTEQGDSAMYLCASSFGGQYEQYFGPGTRLTVT.

The V gene is TRBV28, the J gene TRBJ1-3; D is unclear. The germline V gene has CDR1 MDHEN and CDR2 SYDVKM. Trimming pared 2 bases from V and 4 bases from J, leaving 3 bases between. CDR3 length: 12 residues. CDR3 protein: CASSLTGNTIYF. The CDR3 region has the DNA TGTGCCAGCAGTTTAACGGGAAACACCATATATTTT.

The table lists this clone with many counts. V is TRBV19 and J is TRBJ2-3; 7 nucleotides line up with TRBD2. In germline, CDR1 is LNHDA, CDR2 SQIVND (reference sequence). CDR3 length: 18 residues. J gave up 8 bases and V 7 bases, and 24 bases lay outside the gene matches. This CDR3 is CASTTSGTNRLGIATQYF. In DNA, the CDR3 is TGTGCCAGTACTACAAGCGGGACCAACCGGTTGGGTATCGCTACGCAGTATTTT.

The V and J genes are TRBV9 and TRBJ2-7; no definite D call. V lost 0 bases, J lost 2 bases, and 15 bases lay in between. This CDR3 comprises 16 residues. CDR1 and CDR2 from the germline V gene are SGDLS and YYNGEE. The DNA for the CDR3 is TGTGCCAGCAGCGTAGCTACCGAGAGACTGCCCTACGAGCAGTACTTC. Translated: CASSVATERLPYEQYF.